A selection of T cell receptor beta chains follows, all from one sample in a study of blood T cell repertoires in COVID-19. Libraries were prepared by immunoSEQ multiplex PCR; TCRdb keeps only in-frame clonotypes and omits some of them. The sample includes under 150,000 clones, roughly 80% of them seen just once. Sequencing input: peripheral blood. Receptor source: an elderly woman with acute or convalescent COVID-19. CDR3s include the opening cysteine and the closing phenylalanine or tryptophan.

v_call,cdr3_aa
TRBV11-2,CASSQGREAFF
TRBV5-1,CASSYTRPRATGVTDTQYF
TRBV25-1,CASSDTTGQETQYF
TRBV6-5,CASSYGDNNYEQYF
TRBV7-2,CASGGGSSYNEQFF
TRBV6-6,CASSYGAGFVSPLHF
TRBV5-4,CASSSGVGENTEAFF
TRBV7-8,CASTSVVGLVNTEAFF
TRBV2,CASSALGGITNSPLHF
TRBV6-2/TRBV6-3,CASSPPPRVSGADTQYF
TRBV5-4,CASSPSGGAQETQYF
TRBV2,CASSDTGNYGYTF
TRBV18,CASSPIPTGGYGYTF
TRBV21-1,CASSKEGDRGRKNQPQHF
TRBV4-3,CASSQDPGVDSYTF
TRBV7-2,CASSLEPASNTGELFF
TRBV5-6,CASSFTGSRETQYF
TRBV6-2/TRBV6-3,CASSYFRTSGKGRTDTQYF
TRBV19,CASREGAEDYGYTF
TRBV21-1,CASTPDPRRADTQYF
TRBV18,CASSPLGTGNYEQYF
TRBV12-3/TRBV12-4,CASTLGGTGELFF
TRBV29-1,CSVAKKFGFGYYGYTF
TRBV7-2,CASSRTSGRGSEQFF
TRBV2,CASMLSGSYTGELFF